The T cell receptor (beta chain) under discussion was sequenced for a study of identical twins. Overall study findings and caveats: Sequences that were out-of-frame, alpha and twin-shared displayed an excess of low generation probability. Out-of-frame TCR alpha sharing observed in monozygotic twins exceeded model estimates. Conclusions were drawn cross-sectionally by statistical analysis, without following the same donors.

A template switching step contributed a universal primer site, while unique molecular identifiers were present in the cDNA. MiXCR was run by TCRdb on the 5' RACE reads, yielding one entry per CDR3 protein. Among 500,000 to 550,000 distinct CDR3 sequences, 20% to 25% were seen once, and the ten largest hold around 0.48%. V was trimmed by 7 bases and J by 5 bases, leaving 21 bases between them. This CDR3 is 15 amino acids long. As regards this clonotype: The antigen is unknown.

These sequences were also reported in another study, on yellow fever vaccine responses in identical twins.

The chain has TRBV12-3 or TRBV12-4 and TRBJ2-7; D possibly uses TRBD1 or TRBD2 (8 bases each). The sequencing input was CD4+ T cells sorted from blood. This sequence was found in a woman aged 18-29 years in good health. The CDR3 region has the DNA TGTGCCAGCACCTCGGGGACAGGACTAGCAGACGAGCAGTACTTC. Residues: CASTSGTGLADEQYF.